These 24 T cell receptor beta chains share one sample of origin, sequenced in a study of technical replicates of blood from a few donors. Only in-frame clones appear in the TCRdb table, and some are missing; sequencing was by immunoSEQ multiplex PCR. The data show 60,000 to 90,000 clones, roughly 93% seen once. Material for sequencing was T cells isolated from PBMCs. The receptors come from a human donor in good health.

This chain joins TRBV5-5 and TRBJ2-2, with D possibly matching TRBD1 (6 bases). CDR1 is SGHKS, CDR2 YYEKEE, per germline (reference sequence). The V gene lost 2 bases and the J gene lost 5 bases, with 16 bases spanning the gap. The CDR3 is 16 amino acids. The DNA for the CDR3 is TGTGCCAGCAGCTTAGGACAGCCGATTGATACCGGGGAGCTGTTTTTT. This gives the protein CASSLGQPIDTGELFF.

CDR3 protein: CASRYRQGARYEQYF. CDR3 nucleotide sequence: TGCGCCAGCAGGTATCGACAGGGGGCGAGGTACGAGCAGTACTTC. The chain couples TRBV5-1 to TRBJ2-7; 10 positions match TRBD1. This CDR3 has 15 residues. The germline V gene has CDR1 SGHRS and CDR2 YFSETQ. V was clipped by 5 bases and J by 4 bases; unmatched bases: 9. Based on the CDR3 plus reference TRBV5-1 and TRBJ2-7, the full variable domain is KAGVTQTPRYLIKTRGQQVTLSCSPISGHRSVSWYQQTPGQGLQFLFEYFSETQRNKGNFPGRFSGRQFSNSRSEMNVSTLELGDSALYLCASRYRQGARYEQYFGPGTRLTVT.

This chain uses TRBV5-6 with TRBJ1-1; D unresolved. This CDR3 has 13 amino acids. V shed 4 bases and J shed 2 bases, with 9 bases lying between them. Per the germline V gene, CDR1 is SGHDT and CDR2 is YYEEEE. CDR3 DNA: TGTGCCAGCAGCCCGACACGTAACACTGAAGCTTTCTTT. Residues: CASSPTRNTEAFF.

V is TRBV4-1 and J is TRBJ1-5; 7 bases map to TRBD1. Germline V gene data show CDR1 as MGHRA and CDR2 as YSYEKL. There are 14 residues in the CDR3. Trimming removed 5 bases from V and 6 bases from J; junction bases left unmatched: 7. CDR3 sequence reads: CASSVYRGRQPQHF. The DNA for the CDR3 is TGCGCCAGCAGCGTATACAGGGGTCGTCAGCCCCAGCATTTT.

The genes are TRBV6-5 and TRBJ1-1; no clear D gene. Per the germline V gene, CDR1 is MNHEY and CDR2 is SVGAGI. There are 12 residues in the CDR3. The germline V and J ends were trimmed by 4 bases and 1 base, with 4 bases remaining between them. CDR3 loop: CASSSGNTEAFF. For the CDR3, the DNA is TGTGCCAGCAGTTCCGGGAACACTGAAGCTTTCTTT.

The chain uses TRBV15 and TRBJ2-1, with 10 bases matching TRBD2. This CDR3 is built from 15 residues. From germline, CDR1 is LNHNV and CDR2 YYDKDF (reference sequence). The V segment lost 7 bases and the J segment 1 base; nucleotides outside the gene matches: 4. The CDR3 loop reads CATTLAGESYNEQFF. As DNA, the CDR3 is TGTGCCACCACGCTAGCGGGAGAGTCCTACAATGAGCAGTTCTTC.

The table lists this clone with a count of one. The chain has TRBV7-3 and TRBJ2-3; 13 positions match TRBD2. This CDR3 contains 16 residues. Germline lookup yields CDR1 SGHTA and CDR2 FQGTGA. With V trimmed by 5 bases and J by 2 bases, 4 bases remained unmatched. The CDR3 sequence is CASSRGLAGYTDTQYF. CDR3 nucleotides: TGTGCCAGCAGCCGGGGACTAGCGGGATACACAGATACGCAGTATTTT.

This clone was seen only once. The chain is built from TRBV29-1 and TRBJ2-1, with D perhaps matching TRBD2 (7 bases). The CDR3 has 11 amino acids. From germline, CDR1 is SQVTM and CDR2 ANQGSEA. The V gene lost 6 bases and the J gene lost 10 bases, with 13 bases spanning the gap. The CDR3 sequence: CSVLGGGEQFF. As DNA, the CDR3 is TGCAGCGTGCTGGGGGGGGGCGAGCAGTTCTTC.

The CDR3 DNA is TGTGCCAGCAGCTTGGCCGAGTGGAGCGGGACTGCTCGAGATACGCAGTATTTT. This encodes CASSLAEWSGTARDTQYF. The rearrangement uses TRBV5-4 and TRBJ2-3; 7 positions match TRBD2. Germline trimming cut 0 bases from V and 5 bases from J; bases unmatched to any gene: 15. CDR1 is SGHNT, CDR2 YYREEE, per germline (reference sequence). CDR3 length equals 18 residues.

The chain couples TRBV9 to TRBJ2-7, with D maybe TRBD2 (5 bases). CDR3 length equals 12 residues. Trimming took 5 bases from V and 4 from J, leaving 10 bases between them. Germline-derived CDR1 and CDR2 are SGDLS and YYNGEE. The CDR3 nucleotides read TGTGCCAGCAGTGCAAGCGGATACGAGCAGTACTTC. Its protein product is CASSASGYEQYF.

The chain employs TRBV7-3 and TRBJ2-7, with D perhaps TRBD1 (6 bases). Trimming cost V 5 bases and J 5 bases, with 13 bases left between them. The germline CDR1 and CDR2 sequences are SGHTA and FQGTGA. The CDR3 sequence is 13 residues long. In DNA, the CDR3 is TGTGCCAGCAGCCTCACAGGGCAACACGAGCAGTACTTC. It encodes CASSLTGQHEQYF. Drawing the rest from reference TRBV7-3 and TRBJ2-7, the complete variable domain is GAGVSQTPSNKVTEKGKYVELRCDPISGHTALYWYRQSLGQGPEFLIYFQGTGAADDSGLPNDRFFAVRPEGSVSTLKIQRTERGDSAVYLCASSLTGQHEQYFGPGTRLTVT.

This clone was seen just once. The rearrangement uses TRBV30 and TRBJ2-7; TRBD2 is a possible D gene (6 bases). The CDR3 contains 11 residues. Germline CDR1 is GTSNPN and CDR2 is SVGIG (reference sequence). Trimming cost V 0 bases and J 7 bases, with 7 bases left between them. In nucleotides, the CDR3 is TGTGCCTGGAGTGTAGGAGGGGAGCAGTACTTC. Its protein product is CAWSVGGEQYF.

The V gene is TRBV5-5, the J gene TRBJ1-1, with TRBD1 matching 7 bases. CDR1 is SGHKS and CDR2 is YYEKEE in the germline V gene (reference sequence). The ends lost 2 bases at V and 0 bases at J; junction bases unmatched: 4. This CDR3 is 15 amino acids long. In DNA form, the CDR3 reads TGTGCCAGCAGCTTTTCGGGACAGATGAACACTGAAGCTTTCTTT. This sequence encodes CASSFSGQMNTEAFF.

The chain couples TRBV5-1 to TRBJ2-7; a possible D gene is TRBD1 (5 bases). The V end lost 0 bases, the J end lost 2 bases, and 9 bases lay between the germline ends. Germline CDR1 SGHRS, CDR2 YFSETQ. The CDR3 has 14 amino acids. The CDR3 spells CASSLEQDTYEQYF. In DNA, the CDR3 is TGCGCCAGCAGCTTGGAACAGGATACCTACGAGCAGTACTTC. Based on the CDR3 plus reference TRBV5-1 and TRBJ2-7, the full variable domain is KAGVTQTPRYLIKTRGQQVTLSCSPISGHRSVSWYQQTPGQGLQFLFEYFSETQRNKGNFPGRFSGRQFSNSRSEMNVSTLELGDSALYLCASSLEQDTYEQYFGPGTRLTVT.

V and J are TRBV27 and TRBJ2-1; D remains unclear. CDR3 length: 14 amino acids. CDR1 and CDR2 (germline): MNHEY, SMNVEV (reference sequence). Trimming cost V 0 bases and J 8 bases, with 11 bases left between them. CDR3 nucleotide sequence: TGTGCCAGCAGTTTATCTCCTAGTTTGGATGAGCAGTTCTTC. It translates to CASSLSPSLDEQFF.

V and J are TRBV19 and TRBJ1-3; D is uncertain. CDR3 size: 15 residues. Germline lookup yields CDR1 LNHDA and CDR2 SQIVND (reference sequence). Trimming cost V 3 bases and J 0 bases, with 9 bases left between them. Here the CDR3 reads CASSMPYFSGNTIYF. The DNA for the CDR3 is TGTGCCAGTAGTATGCCCTACTTCTCTGGAAACACCATATATTTT.

The chain combines TRBV5-1 with TRBJ1-1; D remains ambiguous. Deletions cut 2 bases from V and 1 base from J, with 12 bases between. This CDR3 comprises 15 residues. Germline V gene sequence: CDR1 SGHRS, CDR2 YFSETQ. The CDR3 bases are TGCGCCAGCAGCTTTTTTGGAGCGAAGAACACTGAAGCTTTCTTT. It is translated as CASSFFGAKNTEAFF.

This chain connects TRBV9 to TRBJ2-7; D may be TRBD2 (6 bases). The CDR3 is 12 residues long. Germline CDR1 is SGDLS and CDR2 is YYNGEE. Trimming took 7 bases from V and 2 from J, leaving 10 bases between them. CDR3 amino acids: CASLGLAYEQYF. The CDR3 DNA is TGTGCCAGCCTGGGACTCGCCTACGAGCAGTACTTC.

This chain's CDR3 is CASNLLDNEQFF. Written as DNA, the CDR3 is TGCGCCAGCAATTTACTTGACAATGAGCAGTTCTTC. The chain uses TRBV5-1 and TRBJ2-1; D call uncertain. Trimming took 6 bases from V and 5 from J, leaving 9 bases between them. From germline, CDR1 is SGHRS and CDR2 YFSETQ. This CDR3 is 12 amino acids long.

The V gene is TRBV6-5, the J gene TRBJ1-1; 7 bases align to TRBD1. After removal of 0 bases from V and 6 bases from J, the junction contained 7 bases not matched to a gene. Per germline, CDR1 MNHEY and CDR2 SVGAGI. This CDR3 is 15 amino acids long. The CDR3 loop is CASSYSEGAIAEAFF. CDR3 coding DNA: TGTGCCAGCAGTTACTCGGAGGGGGCTATCGCTGAAGCTTTCTTT.

This clone came up once. The gene calls are TRBV11-3 and TRBJ1-4; D unclear. Germline-derived CDR1 and CDR2 are SGHNT and YENEEA. V shed 2 bases and J shed 1 base, with 8 bases lying between them. The CDR3 extends over 15 amino acids. DNA for the CDR3: TGTGCCAGCAGCTTACCCTTCCGAACTAATGAAAAACTGTTTTTT. Amino acid sequence: CASSLPFRTNEKLFF. Filled out from reference TRBV11-3 and TRBJ1-4, the complete variable domain reads EAGVVQSPRYKIIEKKQPVAFWCNPISGHNTLYWYLQNLGQGPELLIRYENEEAVDDSQLPKDRFSAERLKGVDSTLKIQPAELGDSAVYLCASSLPFRTNEKLFFGSGTQLSVL.

V and J are TRBV27 and TRBJ1-1; 10 nucleotides agree with TRBD1. Germline V gene sequence: CDR1 MNHEY, CDR2 SMNVEV (reference sequence). J gave up 0 bases and V 5 bases, and 6 bases lay outside the gene matches. CDR3 length: 16 amino acids. CDR3 loop: CASSARQGAVNTEAFF. CDR3 DNA: TGTGCCAGCAGTGCCCGACAGGGGGCTGTGAACACTGAAGCTTTCTTT.

As for this clone: Other DNA sequences of this sample code for an identical CDR3. The chain combines TRBV7-6 with TRBJ1-3; D remains ambiguous. Trimming left V 3 bases short and J 4 bases short, with 13 bases between. This CDR3 has 15 amino acids. Per the germline V gene, CDR1 is SGHVS and CDR2 is FNYEAQ. The CDR3 DNA reads as TGTGCCAGCAGCTTTAGCGCGGGAGCCGGAAACACCATATATTTT. The encoded protein is CASSFSAGAGNTIYF.

The rearrangement uses TRBV28 and TRBJ2-7; D remains ambiguous. The length of the CDR3 is 14 residues. CDR1 and CDR2 (germline): MDHEN, SYDVKM. V lost 2 bases to trimming and J lost 2 bases, with 10 bases between them. The CDR3 nucleotides read TGTGCCAGCAGTTTAGGAGCGAATCCCTACGAGCAGTACTTC. It specifies CASSLGANPYEQYF.